This T cell receptor beta chain was identified in a study of shared clonotypes between healthy human individuals. The CDR3 runs to 15 residues. Germline V CDR1 and CDR2: GTSNPN, SVGIG (reference sequence). The V end lost 3 bases, the J end lost 6 bases, and 21 bases lay between the germline ends. Sequencing used immunoSEQ multiplex PCR; TCRdb keeps in-frame clones, though not all of them. The sample yields around 2.1 million clones, about 92% seen once. Naive CD8 isolation took CD45RO-negative cells positively selected for CCR7 and excluded terminally differentiated effector memory CD45RA+ cells. Source material: naive CD8+ T cells from PBMCs. This TCR derives from a man aged 18-30 years in good health. Some clones in this sample may be carry-over from other donors' samples. The rearrangement uses TRBV30 and TRBJ2-7; maybe TRBD2 (6 bases). The DNA of the CDR3 is TGTGCCTGGAGCCCGTGGGGACTCAGGTTTTCCGAGCAGTACTTC. It codes for CAWSPWGLRFSEQYF.